This T cell receptor beta chain was captured by sequencing in a study of tumor-infiltrating lymphocytes in oesophageal squamous cell carcinoma. With 3 bases removed from V and 11 bases from J, the gap between germline ends came to 10 bases. The CDR3 contains 11 residues. MiXCR was run by TCRdb on the PCR reads, yielding one entry per CDR3 protein. The table lists 9,000 to 13,000 distinct CDR3 sequences, roughly three fifths of them singletons. This clonotype was detected once. This chain connects TRBV12-3 or TRBV12-4 to TRBJ2-5; D is possibly TRBD2 (5 bases). The clonotype originates from a male donor with esophageal squamous cell carcinoma. Sequenced sample: esophageal tumor tissue. CDR3 loop: CASSFRGEQYF. The CDR3 DNA reads TGTGCCAGCAGTTTCCGGGGTGAGCAGTACTTC.